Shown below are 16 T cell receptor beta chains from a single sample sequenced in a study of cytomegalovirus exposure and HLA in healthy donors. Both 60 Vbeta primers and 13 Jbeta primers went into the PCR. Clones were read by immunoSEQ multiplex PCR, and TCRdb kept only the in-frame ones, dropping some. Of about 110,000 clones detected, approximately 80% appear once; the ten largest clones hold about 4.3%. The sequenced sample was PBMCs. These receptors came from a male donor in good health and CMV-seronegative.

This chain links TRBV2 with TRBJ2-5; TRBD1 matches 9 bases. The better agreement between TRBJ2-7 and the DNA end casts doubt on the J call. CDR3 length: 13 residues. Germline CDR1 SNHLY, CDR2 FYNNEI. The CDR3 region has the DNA TGTGCCAGCTCCCGGGACAGGGCCTACGAGCAGTACTTC. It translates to CASSRDRAYEQYF.

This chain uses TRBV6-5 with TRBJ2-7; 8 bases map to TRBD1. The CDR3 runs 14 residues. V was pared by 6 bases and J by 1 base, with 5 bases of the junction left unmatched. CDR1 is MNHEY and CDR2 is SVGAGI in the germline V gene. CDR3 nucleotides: TGTGCCAGCAGGAGGGACAGGAAATCCTACGAGCAGTACTTC. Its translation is CASRRDRKSYEQYF.

CDR3 coding DNA: TGTGCCAGCAGCGTTGGACAGGGGCACTACGAGCAGTACTTC. Encoded protein: CASSVGQGHYEQYF. The chain uses TRBV9 and TRBJ2-7, with 9 positions matching TRBD1. The CDR3 has 14 amino acids. Trimming removed 2 bases from V and 3 bases from J; junction bases left unmatched: 3. CDR1 and CDR2 (germline): SGDLS, YYNGEE.

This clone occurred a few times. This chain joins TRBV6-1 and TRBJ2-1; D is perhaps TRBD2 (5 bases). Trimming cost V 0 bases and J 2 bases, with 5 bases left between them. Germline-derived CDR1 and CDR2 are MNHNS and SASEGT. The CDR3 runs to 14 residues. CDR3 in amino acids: CASSEARAYNEQFF. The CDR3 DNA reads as TGTGCCAGCAGTGAAGCGAGGGCCTACAATGAGCAGTTCTTC.

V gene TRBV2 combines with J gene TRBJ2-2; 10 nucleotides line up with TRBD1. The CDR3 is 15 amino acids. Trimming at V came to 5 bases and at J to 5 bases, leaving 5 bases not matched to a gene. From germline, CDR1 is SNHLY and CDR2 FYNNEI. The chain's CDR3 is CASSQDRGWTGELFF. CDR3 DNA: TGTGCCAGCAGTCAGGACAGGGGGTGGACCGGGGAGCTGTTTTTT.

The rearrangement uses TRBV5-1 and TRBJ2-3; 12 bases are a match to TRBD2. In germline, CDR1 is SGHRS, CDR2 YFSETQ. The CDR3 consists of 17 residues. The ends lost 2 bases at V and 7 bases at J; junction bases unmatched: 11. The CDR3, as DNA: TGCGCCAGCAGCTTCCCACAAGGACTAGCGGGAATGAATACGCAGTATTTT. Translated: CASSFPQGLAGMNTQYF.

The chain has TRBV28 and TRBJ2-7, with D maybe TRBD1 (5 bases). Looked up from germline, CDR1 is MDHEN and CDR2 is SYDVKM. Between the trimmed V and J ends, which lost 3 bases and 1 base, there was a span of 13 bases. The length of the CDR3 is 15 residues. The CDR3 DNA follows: TGTGCCAGCAGTTTGGGTGGGCAGGGATCCTACGAGCAGTACTTC. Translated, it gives CASSLGGQGSYEQYF. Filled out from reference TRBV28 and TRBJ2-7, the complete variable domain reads DVKVTQSSRYLVKRTGEKVFLECVQDMDHENMFWYRQDPGLGLRLIYFSYDVKMKEKGDIPEGYSVSREKKERFSLILESASTNQTSMYLCASSLGGQGSYEQYFGPGTRLTVT.

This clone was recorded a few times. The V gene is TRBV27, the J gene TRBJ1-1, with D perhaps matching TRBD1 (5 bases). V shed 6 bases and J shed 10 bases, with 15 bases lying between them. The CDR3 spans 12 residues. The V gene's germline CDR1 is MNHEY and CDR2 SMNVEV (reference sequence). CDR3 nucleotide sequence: TGTGCCAGCAGCACTCCTTCGGGGGGAGCTTTCTTT. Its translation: CASSTPSGGAFF.

CDR3 sequence: CASVGLAGYEQYF. The CDR3 DNA reads as TGTGCCAGCGTGGGACTAGCGGGGTACGAGCAGTACTTC. The chain joins TRBV27 to TRBJ2-7, with TRBD2 identical over 13 bases. The junction had 2 bases not matched to a gene; V was cut back by 8 bases and J by 4 bases. Germline loops: CDR1 MNHEY, CDR2 SMNVEV (reference sequence). This CDR3 region has 13 residues.

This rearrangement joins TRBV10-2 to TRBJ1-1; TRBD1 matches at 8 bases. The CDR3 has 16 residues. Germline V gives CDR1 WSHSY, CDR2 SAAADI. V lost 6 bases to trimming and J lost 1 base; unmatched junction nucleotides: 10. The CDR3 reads CASRTGTGERNTEAFF. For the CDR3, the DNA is TGCGCCAGCAGAACCGGGACAGGCGAACGGAACACTGAAGCTTTCTTT.

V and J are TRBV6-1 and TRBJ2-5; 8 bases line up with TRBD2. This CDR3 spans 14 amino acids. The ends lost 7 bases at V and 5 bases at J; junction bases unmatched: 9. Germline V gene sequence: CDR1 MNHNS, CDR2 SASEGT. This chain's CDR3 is CASKERELRETQYF. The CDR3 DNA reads TGTGCCAGCAAGGAGCGGGAGCTCAGGGAGACCCAGTACTTC.

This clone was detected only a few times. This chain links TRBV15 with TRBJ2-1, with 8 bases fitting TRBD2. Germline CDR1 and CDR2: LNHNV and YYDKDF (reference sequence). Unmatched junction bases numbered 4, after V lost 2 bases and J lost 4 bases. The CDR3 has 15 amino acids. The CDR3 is CATSRSGSGYNEQFF. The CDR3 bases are TGTGCCACCAGCAGAAGCGGGAGCGGTTACAATGAGCAGTTCTTC.

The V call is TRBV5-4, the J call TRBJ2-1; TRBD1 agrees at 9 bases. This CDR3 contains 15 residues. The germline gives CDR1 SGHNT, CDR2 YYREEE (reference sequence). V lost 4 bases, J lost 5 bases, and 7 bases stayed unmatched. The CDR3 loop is CASSRGTGSNNEQFF. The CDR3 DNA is TGTGCCAGCAGCCGGGGGACAGGGAGTAACAATGAGCAGTTCTTC.

The chain's CDR3 is CASSARAGTSYEQYF. For the CDR3, the DNA is TGCGCCAGCAGCGCACGAGCGGGGACCTCCTACGAGCAGTACTTC. The J gene is TRBJ2-7, the V gene TRBV5-1, with 7 bases identical to TRBD2. Germline V lookup: CDR1 SGHRS, CDR2 YFSETQ. The V segment lost 4 bases and the J segment 0 bases; nucleotides outside the gene matches: 7. The CDR3 spans 15 residues.

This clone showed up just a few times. The CDR3 DNA follows: TGTGCCAGCAGTGTGGGTGGGAGAGGGGCCAACGTCCTGACTTTC. Translation gives CASSVGGRGANVLTF. The gene calls are TRBV2 and TRBJ2-6; D might be TRBD2 (5 bases). V lost 4 bases to trimming and J lost 4 bases, with 11 bases between them. The germline CDR1 and CDR2 sequences are SNHLY and FYNNEI. This CDR3 comprises 15 residues.

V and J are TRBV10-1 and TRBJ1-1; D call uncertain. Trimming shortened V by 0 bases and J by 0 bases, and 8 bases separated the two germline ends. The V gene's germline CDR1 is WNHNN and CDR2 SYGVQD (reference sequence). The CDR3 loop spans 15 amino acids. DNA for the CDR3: TGCGCCAGCAGTGAGTCGAGGATCTTGAACACTGAAGCTTTCTTT. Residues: CASSESRILNTEAFF.